A selection of T cell receptor beta chains follows, all from one sample in a study of naive and memory T cell subsets. TCRdb called the UMI-ligation and nested PCR reads again in MiXCR, with one record for every CDR3 protein. The sample consists of under 100,000 distinct CDR3 sequences, 7% to 8% of them appearing once. The specimen sequenced was central memory CD4+ T cells from blood. These receptors came from a human donor in good health. Both conserved end residues are part of each CDR3. Each record gives: CDR3 length, clone size, V gene, D gene, J gene, CDR3 protein, CDR3 DNA. D genes are given only for firm matches. Where a row states a size, it is once, few, many or the class of an expanded clone; other rows omit it.

>16|many|TRBV10-3|NA|TRBJ1-4
CAISEQLGTGNEKLFF
TGTGCCATCAGTGAGCAACTCGGGACGGGTAATGAAAAACTGTTTTTT
>11|many|TRBV29-1|NA|TRBJ1-2
CSVELNYGYTF
TGCAGCGTTGAACTTAACTATGGCTACACCTTC
>15|many|TRBV4-3|NA|TRBJ1-4
CASSQGGTGDEKLFF
TGCGCCAGCAGCCAAGGCGGGACGGGCGATGAAAAACTGTTTTTT
>19|NA|TRBV12-3/TRBV12-4|NA|TRBJ2-7
CASRLETVRANRASYEQYF
TGTGCCAGCAGGTTAGAGACAGTGAGGGCAAACAGGGCATCATACGAGCAGTACTTC
>12|NA|TRBV19|NA|TRBJ2-3
CASSIRGDTQYF
TGTGCCAGTAGTATCCGCGGAGATACGCAGTATTTT
>13|many|TRBV5-1|NA|TRBJ1-1
CASSLEVLTEAFF
TGCGCCAGCAGCTTGGAGGTTCTAACTGAAGCTTTCTTT
>14|NA|TRBV5-1|NA|TRBJ1-4
CASKTGPTNEKLFF
TGCGCCAGCAAGACGGGTCCAACTAATGAAAAACTGTTTTTT
>14|many|TRBV12-3/TRBV12-4|NA|TRBJ1-6
CASRPDSHNSPLHF
TGTGCCAGCAGGCCCGACAGCCATAATTCACCCCTCCACTTT
>16|many|TRBV20-1|TRBD2|TRBJ2-1
CSARDPAGGGYNEQFF
TGCAGTGCTAGAGACCCAGCGGGGGGCGGCTACAATGAGCAGTTCTTC
>17|many|TRBV7-2|TRBD1|TRBJ2-6
CASSLTTGRSGANVLTF
TGTGCCAGCAGCTTGACGACAGGGCGCTCTGGGGCCAACGTCCTGACTTTC
>12|NA|TRBV28|TRBD2|TRBJ2-1
CATAGGFREQFF
TGTGCCACCGCGGGGGGGTTTCGTGAGCAGTTCTTC
>12|many|TRBV24-1|NA|TRBJ2-5
CATSALSGTQYF
TGTGCCACCAGTGCTTTATCGGGGACCCAGTACTTC
>13|few|TRBV29-1|NA|TRBJ1-6
CSVETGRGSPLHF
TGCAGCGTTGAAACAGGGAGAGGATCACCCCTCCACTTT
>14|many|TRBV27|TRBD1|TRBJ2-3
CASSRDRGADTQYF
TGTGCCAGCAGCCGGGACAGGGGGGCAGATACGCAGTATTTT
>15|few|TRBV20-1|NA|TRBJ2-5
CSARDPLQGAETQYF
TGCAGTGCTAGAGACCCTTTACAGGGAGCAGAGACCCAGTACTTC